This T cell receptor beta chain is from a study of regulatory T cells in long-lasting Graves disease. On the study more broadly: By definition, persistent Graves' disease involved antithyroid drugs for over 5 years alongside positive TSH receptor antibodies. General study results and limits: Persistent disease was associated with favored TRBV28 usage and with favored use of TRBJ1-2 and TRBJ2-5.

Time point here: persistent/refractory GD, antithyroid drugs over 5 years with positive TRAb. After RNA was extracted from PBMCs, the TCR library was made from it. In each case, Graves' disease was diagnosed per American Thyroid Association guidelines. For TCR beta, libraries came from iRepertoire HTBI primers and Arm-PCR of CDR3 regions. MiXCR, applied by TCRdb to the multiplex PCR reads, yields one record per CDR3 protein. The data show 300,000 to 500,000 distinct CDR3 sequences, around 21% seen once. This clonotype has more than one count but fewer than ten. Its antigen is not identified. CDR1 is MDHEN, CDR2 SYDVKM, per germline. The CDR3 covers 13 residues. V lost 5 bases and J lost 6, with 13 bases in between.

Sequences were derived from peripheral blood mononuclear cells (PBMCs), sampled when the disease was refractory, from a patient treated with antithyroid drugs. This chain links TRBV28 with TRBJ1-1; D remains ambiguous. This clonotype was obtained from a female donor with Graves disease. The CDR3 loop reads CASSPSGRSEAFF. For the CDR3, the DNA is TGTGCCAGCAGTCCGTCCGGTAGATCTGAAGCTTTCTTT.